This T cell receptor beta chain was captured by sequencing in a study of blood T cell repertoires in COVID-19. Study at large: The cDNA or gDNA used as material had been derived from T cells, B-cell-depleted T cells, or PBMCs.

Per the germline V gene, CDR1 is MNHEY and CDR2 is SVGEGT. CDR3 length: 17 residues. Trimming took 2 bases from V and 3 from J, leaving 19 bases between them. In the source study's methods: Estimation of nucleated cell counts was performed using reference gene primer amplification. Clones were sequenced by immunoSEQ multiplex PCR, and TCRdb holds only the in-frame ones, with some missing. The V and J calls and the clone size are those of that table, but D and trimming were determined from the DNA. The data hold over 95,000 clones, with approximately 90% observed a single time. The material sequenced was peripheral blood. This clonotype was sampled from a human donor with acute or convalescent COVID-19. The donor label of this sample is uncertain. The V gene is TRBV6-2 or TRBV6-3, the J gene TRBJ1-1, with D possibly TRBD1 on 6 matching bases. The CDR3 DNA is TGTGCCAGCAGTTACCCCCGACAGGTGTCGGGCTACACTGAAGCTTTCTTT. Encoded protein: CASSYPRQVSGYTEAFF.